The 29 T cell receptor beta chains presented below share a single source sample, sequenced in a study of OX40 agonist ivuxolimab in advanced cancers. Libraries were prepared by immunoSEQ multiplex PCR; TCRdb keeps only in-frame clonotypes and omits some of them. The repertoire holds roughly 56,000 clones, with roughly 82% as singletons. Specimen: CD4+ or CD8+ T cells sorted from blood, collected in a trial of the OX40 agonist ivuxolimab. These receptors came from an adult with an advanced solid tumor such as melanoma, head and neck, liver or kidney cancer.

The rearrangement joins TRBV11-2 to TRBJ2-2, with D unclear. The V end was cut by 4 bases, the J end by 4 bases, with 22 bases between. Germline V gene lookup returns CDR1 SGHAT and CDR2 FQNNGV. This CDR3 is 18 amino acids long. The CDR3 is CASSSPAGPRAGTGELFF. Written as DNA, the CDR3 is TGTGCCAGCAGCTCCCCAGCCGGGCCCAGAGCCGGCACCGGGGAGCTGTTTTTT.

J is TRBJ1-1 and V is TRBV10-1; D is unresolved. The CDR3 is made up of 14 amino acids. From germline, CDR1 is WNHNN and CDR2 SYGVQD (reference sequence). Between the trimmed V and J ends, which lost 0 bases and 5 bases, there was a span of 10 bases. CDR3 amino acids: CASSESGVRTEAFF. The CDR3 DNA reads as TGCGCCAGCAGTGAGTCTGGGGTTCGGACTGAAGCTTTCTTT.

The chain couples TRBV7-2 to TRBJ1-4; D remains unclear. From germline, CDR1 is SGHTA and CDR2 FQGNSA. The length of the CDR3 is 15 residues. The V gene lost 5 bases and the J gene lost 0 bases, with 10 bases spanning the gap. The CDR3 here is CASSTDAATNEKLFF. CDR3 in DNA: TGTGCCAGCAGCACAGACGCAGCAACTAATGAAAAACTGTTTTTT.

This clone was detected only once. The CDR3 nucleotides read TGTGCCAGCAGGTCAGGGGGGCGGGATCAGCCCCAGCATTTT. Translating gives CASRSGGRDQPQHF. The V gene is TRBV27, the J gene TRBJ1-5, with 7 bases matching TRBD1. The germline V gene has CDR1 MNHEY and CDR2 SMNVEV (reference sequence). V was pared by 6 bases and J by 5 bases, with 7 bases of the junction left unmatched. This CDR3 has 14 residues.

The chain carries TRBV18 and TRBJ2-5; 8 bases are a match to TRBD2. Germline CDR1 is KGHSH and CDR2 is LQKENI. The CDR3 length is 15 residues. The V segment lost 2 bases and the J segment 11 bases; nucleotides outside the gene matches: 13. CDR3 nucleotide sequence: TGTGCCAGCTCACCAGGGTTAGCGGGACTGTGGGAGCAGTACTTC. It translates to CASSPGLAGLWEQYF.

The rearrangement joins TRBV5-1 to TRBJ2-5; 7 bases are shared with TRBD1. The trim removed 3 bases at V and 1 base at J, leaving 3 bases unmatched. The CDR3 is made up of 14 amino acids. Germline V CDR1 and CDR2: SGHRS, YFSETQ. CDR3 coding DNA: TGCGCCAGCAGCTCCGGGACAGTCCAAGAGACCCAGTACTTC. Encoded protein: CASSSGTVQETQYF.

V usage is TRBV28 and J usage is TRBJ1-1; D is possibly TRBD1 (5 bases). The CDR3 length is 16 residues. Germline CDR1 is MDHEN and CDR2 is SYDVKM. V was cut by 5 bases and J by 6 bases, with 22 bases left in between. The CDR3 spells CASSPPRQRAGSEAFF. As DNA, the CDR3 is TGTGCCAGCAGTCCTCCCCGACAGCGGGCGGGGTCTGAAGCTTTCTTT.

The chain recombines TRBV5-1 with TRBJ1-2, with D possibly TRBD1 on 5 matching bases. The V and J ends lost 2 bases and 4 bases respectively, with 15 bases between them. Germline V gene lookup returns CDR1 SGHRS and CDR2 YFSETQ. The length of the CDR3 is 15 residues. CDR3 loop: CASSFPTPGVYGYTF. The CDR3 nucleotides read TGCGCCAGCAGCTTCCCTACCCCGGGGGTCTATGGCTACACCTTC.

This clone was recorded a few times. The chain couples TRBV19 to TRBJ1-5, with unresolved D. The V gene lost 5 bases and the J gene lost 6 bases, with 8 bases spanning the gap. The CDR3 contains 12 residues. CDR1 and CDR2 (germline): LNHDA, SQIVND (reference sequence). The CDR3 sequence is CASSLERQPQHF. In nucleotides, the CDR3 is TGTGCCAGTAGTCTGGAACGTCAGCCCCAGCATTTT.

The chain joins TRBV7-6 to TRBJ1-5, with D possibly being TRBD1 (6 bases). In germline, CDR1 is SGHVS, CDR2 FNYEAQ. The CDR3 totals 15 residues. V was shortened by 1 base and J by 6 bases, with 13 bases between the two germline ends. The CDR3 loop reads CASSLGVPGVQPQHF. DNA of the CDR3: TGTGCCAGCAGCTTAGGGGTTCCAGGGGTTCAGCCCCAGCATTTT.

The chain couples TRBV7-9 to TRBJ2-1; 10 bases agree with TRBD2. The CDR3 is made up of 16 amino acids. The germline V gene has CDR1 SEHNR and CDR2 FQNEAQ (reference sequence). The V and J ends lost 5 bases and 2 bases, in that order; junction bases with no gene match: 6. The CDR3 DNA reads as TGTGCCAGCAGCACCCCTCTAGCGGGAGCCTACAATGAGCAGTTCTTC. Encoded protein: CASSTPLAGAYNEQFF.

The chain links TRBV19 to TRBJ1-4; no reliable D call. Germline CDR1 reads LNHDA; CDR2 reads SQIVND (reference sequence). CDR3 size: 15 residues. Between the trimmed V and J ends, which lost 4 bases and 4 bases, there was a span of 13 bases. CDR3 region: CASSRSGRINEKLFF. In DNA form, the CDR3 reads TGTGCCAGTAGTAGGTCTGGGAGGATTAATGAAAAACTGTTTTTT.

The count of this clone is one. The chain recombines TRBV7-3 with TRBJ1-3; 7 nucleotides agree with TRBD1. This CDR3 comprises 16 residues. The J segment lost 2 bases and the V segment lost 1 base, leaving 5 bases of the junction unmatched. CDR1 is SGHTA, CDR2 FQGTGA, per germline. The CDR3: CASSLNAGGAGNTIYF. For the CDR3, the DNA is TGTGCCAGCAGCTTAAACGCAGGGGGAGCTGGAAACACCATATATTTT.

The chain recombines TRBV29-1 with TRBJ2-7, with D possibly TRBD2 on 5 matching bases. The CDR3 consists of 14 residues. Trimming took 7 bases from V and 1 from J, leaving 17 bases between them. The germline V gene encodes CDR1 SQVTM and CDR2 ANQGSEA. CDR3 amino acids: CSAVPWGESYEQYF. As DNA, the CDR3 is TGCAGCGCCGTCCCTTGGGGAGAGTCCTACGAGCAGTACTTC.

V and J are TRBV29-1 and TRBJ2-6; D may be TRBD1 (5 bases). Trimming removed 6 bases at V and 6 bases at J, with 6 bases between. Germline values: CDR1 SQVTM, CDR2 ANQGSEA. The CDR3 runs 11 residues. CDR3 loop: CSVGEANVLTF. Here the CDR3 DNA reads TGCAGCGTAGGGGAGGCCAACGTCCTGACTTTC.

The J gene is TRBJ1-1, the V gene TRBV19; D is uncertain. Germline V gene lookup returns CDR1 LNHDA and CDR2 SQIVND (reference sequence). The CDR3 runs to 12 residues. V lost 3 bases and J 6 bases, leaving 8 bases between the germline ends. The CDR3: CASSIFSSEAFF. CDR3 DNA: TGTGCCAGTAGTATCTTTAGTTCTGAAGCTTTCTTT.

V is TRBV4-2 and J is TRBJ1-1; D possibly corresponds to TRBD1 (6 bases). CDR3 length: 14 amino acids. The V and J ends lost 2 bases and 5 bases respectively, with 12 bases between them. Germline CDR1 is LGHNA and CDR2 is YNFKEQ. In DNA, the CDR3 is TGTGCCAGCAGCCAATCTAACAGGGATACTGAAGCTTTCTTT. Protein product: CASSQSNRDTEAFF.

The chain is built from TRBV6-5 and TRBJ1-1; TRBD1 might be the D (6 bases). The CDR3 is 15 amino acids. The V gene's germline CDR1 is MNHEY and CDR2 SVGAGI. Trimming pared 1 base from V and 4 bases from J, leaving 13 bases between. CDR3 bases: TGTGCCAGCAGTTACTTTGGGAAGGGGGGCACTGAAGCTTTCTTT. Protein sequence: CASSYFGKGGTEAFF.

Worth noting for this clone: A junction boundary mismatches the germline segment, possibly from a read error. This chain connects TRBV6-4 to TRBJ2-7; 8 bases align to TRBD1. Germline CDR1 MRHNA, CDR2 SNTAGT. This CDR3 is 13 amino acids long. CDR3 loop: CASSAGTGIRLDF. The CDR3 nucleotides are TGTGCCAGCAGTGCCGGGACAGGCATCCGTTTAGACTTC.

The rearrangement joins TRBV5-1 to TRBJ2-3; the match to TRBD2 covers 11 bases. CDR3 length: 16 amino acids. Germline V gene sequence: CDR1 SGHRS, CDR2 YFSETQ. J gave up 2 bases and V 4 bases, and 6 bases lay outside the gene matches. The CDR3 DNA is TGCGCCAGCAGCCAGCAACTAGCGGGAGCCACAGATACGCAGTATTTT. The encoded protein is CASSQQLAGATDTQYF.

The gene calls are TRBV6-5 and TRBJ1-5; D gene uncertain. Germline loops: CDR1 MNHEY, CDR2 SVGAGI. The CDR3 spans 14 residues. The V end lost 5 bases, the J end lost 10 bases, and 18 bases lay between the germline ends. As DNA, the CDR3 is TGTGCCAGCAGTGAAGGCTCCGGTCCCCTTCCCCAGCATTTT. Translating it yields CASSEGSGPLPQHF.

This clone is a singleton in its sample. V is TRBV19 and J is TRBJ2-1; D is tentatively TRBD1 or TRBD2 (5 bases each). Trimming removed 6 bases from V and 10 bases from J, with 19 bases in between. Germline values: CDR1 LNHDA, CDR2 SQIVND (reference sequence). The CDR3 extends over 14 amino acids. The CDR3 here is CASSAQPGLAEQFF. In DNA, the CDR3 is TGTGCCAGTAGCGCCCAACCAGGGCTAGCCGAGCAGTTCTTC.

V is TRBV9 and J is TRBJ2-2; possible D gene TRBD1, 5 bases. The CDR3 runs 16 residues. CDR1 is SGDLS and CDR2 is YYNGEE in the germline V gene. The V end lost 1 base, the J end lost 0 bases, and 10 bases lay between the germline ends. The chain's CDR3 is CASSVFAGSNTGELFF. CDR3 DNA sequence: TGTGCCAGCAGCGTATTTGCAGGGTCGAACACCGGGGAGCTGTTTTTT.

For the CDR3, the DNA is TGCGCCAGCAGGGACCCAGGGGGCGACTATGGCTACACCTTC. The encoded protein is CASRDPGGDYGYTF. This sequence joins TRBV10-2 and TRBJ1-2, with 8 nucleotides matching TRBD1. V shed 6 bases, J shed 3 bases, and the junction held 6 bases outside the gene matches. CDR3 length: 14 amino acids. Germline values: CDR1 WSHSY, CDR2 SAAADI.

The table lists this clone with a count of one. V usage is TRBV2 and J usage is TRBJ1-1; maybe TRBD1 (5 bases). V gave up 3 bases and J gave up 1 base, with 6 bases separating them. This CDR3 has 13 residues. Germline CDR1 reads SNHLY; CDR2 reads FYNNEI. DNA for the CDR3: TGTGCCAGCAGTGAGGGGGGGAACACTGAAGCTTTCTTT. Translated, it gives CASSEGGNTEAFF. Drawing the rest from reference TRBV2 and TRBJ1-1, the complete variable domain is EPEVTQTPSHQVTQMGQEVILRCVPISNHLYFYWYRQILGQKVEFLVSFYNNEISEKSEIFDDQFSVERPDGSNFTLKIRSTKLEDSAMYFCASSEGGNTEAFFGQGTRLTVV.

V is TRBV11-3 and J is TRBJ2-7; 9 bases fit TRBD1. In germline, CDR1 is SGHNT, CDR2 YENEEA. J was trimmed by 1 base and V by 2 bases; bases with no gene match: 6. The CDR3 is 16 amino acids. The CDR3 bases are TGTGCCAGCAGCTTAACGACCGGGACAGGGTCCTACGAGCAGTACTTC. This encodes CASSLTTGTGSYEQYF. The variable domain in full, with the rest retrieved from reference TRBV11-3 and TRBJ2-7, is EAGVVQSPRYKIIEKKQPVAFWCNPISGHNTLYWYLQNLGQGPELLIRYENEEAVDDSQLPKDRFSAERLKGVDSTLKIQPAELGDSAVYLCASSLTTGTGSYEQYFGPGTRLTVT.

This rearrangement joins TRBV6-5 to TRBJ1-3; D might be TRBD1 (6 bases). The CDR3 is 15 amino acids. The germline CDR1 and CDR2 sequences are MNHEY and SVGAGI. The V end was cut by 9 bases, the J end by 2 bases, with 17 bases between. In DNA, the CDR3 is TGTGCCAGTGGTAGGGGGGTTACCACTGGAAACACCATATATTTT. Residues: CASGRGVTTGNTIYF.

The chain uses TRBV6-5 and TRBJ1-3; TRBD1 agrees at 7 bases. This CDR3 has 15 amino acids. Trimming cost V 4 bases and J 3 bases; bases outside gene matches: 6. Germline CDR1 and CDR2: MNHEY and SVGAGI. The CDR3 is CASSSGQARGNTIYF. As DNA, the CDR3 is TGTGCCAGCAGTTCAGGACAGGCGCGTGGAAACACCATATATTTT.

The chain is built from TRBV10-2 and TRBJ2-1, with a weak D call TRBD2 (6 bases). The germline CDR1 and CDR2 sequences are WSHSY and SAAADI. Trimming shortened V by 7 bases and J by 4 bases, and 14 bases separated the two germline ends. The CDR3 runs to 14 residues. CDR3 DNA sequence: TGCGCCAGCAAACGGGACTTAGGATACAATGAGCAGTTCTTC. This encodes CASKRDLGYNEQFF.